This TCR beta chain was profiled in a study of CD8 T cells in Susac syndrome. Sequencing of TCR beta was performed on blood CD8+ and CD4+ T cells. It was negative isolation that provided the CD8+ and CD4+ T cells, whereas TEMRA cells were enriched by FACS. An amount of RNA that ranged from about 0.45 to 1 ug was reverse transcribed with random hexamers. Amplification of the TCR beta CDR3 was carried out by immunoSEQ multiplex PCR, which spanned a total of 54 Vbeta and 13 Jbeta segments. TCRdb re-derived calls from the immunoSEQ multiplex PCR reads in MiXCR, one entry per CDR3 protein. The top ten clones hold 0.11% of a sample with fewer than 300,000 distinct CDR3 sequences, around 84% of them seen once. CDR1 is MDHEN and CDR2 is SYDVKM in the germline V gene. The V gene end was trimmed by 2 bases and the J gene end by 3 bases; junction bases not matched to a gene: 6. CDR3 length: 15 residues.

Sequencing was done on a sample of CD8+ T cells from PBMCs. The TCR comes from a human donor with multiple sclerosis. This rearrangement joins TRBV28 to TRBJ2-7; 8 nucleotides line up with TRBD1. CDR3 residues: CASSLRTGMDYEQYF. CDR3 sequence (DNA): TGTGCCAGCAGTTTAAGGACAGGGATGGACTACGAGCAGTACTTC.